Following are 7 T cell receptor beta chains from one sample sequenced in a study of blood T cells in healthy people across ages. Sample-barcoded 5' priming and a J-beta primer mix drove a second PCR of roughly 6 to 12 cycles. TCRdb reanalysed the 5' RACE reads using MiXCR and keeps one entry per CDR3 protein. The data contain around 580,000 distinct CDR3 sequences, 47% of them singletons. The sample consisted of blood. These receptors all stem from a man older than 75 in good health.

This clonotype was seen ten or more times. The chain is built from TRBV4-3 and TRBJ2-7, with D hard to call. V lost 0 bases to trimming and J lost 0 bases, with 12 bases between them. The CDR3 is 16 amino acids. Germline V lookup: CDR1 LGHNA, CDR2 YSLEER. The CDR3 spells CASSQDRGGTSYEQYF. The CDR3 DNA is TGCGCCAGCAGCCAAGATCGTGGCGGAACCTCCTACGAGCAGTACTTC.

This chain joins TRBV20-1 and TRBJ2-7; tentatively, D is TRBD2 (6 bases). The CDR3 is made up of 11 amino acids. V lost 6 bases, J lost 4 bases, and 10 bases lay in between. Germline values: CDR1 DFQATT, CDR2 SNEGSKA (reference sequence). Here the CDR3 reads CSASSDYEQYF. The CDR3 DNA reads TGCAGTGCGTCTAGCGATTACGAGCAGTACTTC.

This clonotype is a singleton in its sample. Given a much more abundant clone one base away, this may be a read error. The chain recombines TRBV6-6 with TRBJ2-7, with D possibly matching TRBD1 (5 bases). This CDR3 has 15 residues. Trimming removed 0 bases from V and 7 bases from J, with 16 bases in between. In germline, CDR1 is MNHNY, CDR2 SVGAGI (reference sequence). Here the CDR3 reads CASSYSPGHRDEQYF. In DNA, the CDR3 is TGTGCCAGCAGTTACTCCCCAGGACATCGTGATGAGCAGTACTTC.

This clonotype was counted only a few times. Since a much larger clone is just one base distant, this may be a read error. The V call is TRBV7-3, the J call TRBJ2-1; tentatively, D is TRBD2 (5 bases). Germline V lookup: CDR1 SGHTA, CDR2 FQGTGA. The CDR3 contains 14 residues. V was clipped by 5 bases and J by 12 bases, with 20 bases between them. Here the CDR3 reads CASSVLLRVWGQFF. The CDR3 DNA reads TGTGCCAGCAGCGTACTTCTGCGGGTGTGGGGGCAGTTCTTC.

This clonotype was seen a single time. The chain couples TRBV20-1 to TRBJ1-2, with D hard to call. Per the germline V gene, CDR1 is DFQATT and CDR2 is SNEGSKA (reference sequence). V lost 5 bases and J 5 bases, leaving 6 bases between the germline ends. The CDR3 consists of 10 residues. CDR3 bases: TGCAGTGCTCAAGATTATGGCTACACCTTC. Translation: CSAQDYGYTF.

The gene calls are TRBV19 and TRBJ2-7; tentative D call: TRBD1 (6 bases). The CDR3 length is 14 residues. Per the germline V gene, CDR1 is LNHDA and CDR2 is SQIVND (reference sequence). Trimming cost V 7 bases and J 0 bases, with 13 bases left between them. CDR3 bases: TGTGCCAGTAACCAGGGGCCGAGCTCCTACGAGCAGTACTTC. It codes for CASNQGPSSYEQYF.

V usage is TRBV11-2 and J usage is TRBJ2-1; the D gene could be TRBD1 or TRBD2 (5 bases each). The germline gives CDR1 SGHAT, CDR2 FQNNGV. V was clipped by 1 base and J by 7 bases, with 14 bases between them. CDR3 length equals 15 residues. The CDR3 DNA reads as TGTGCCAGCAGCTTAGCACATGGGGGTTCTAATGAGCAGTTCTTC. This gives the protein CASSLAHGGSNEQFF. Full variable domain (missing parts from reference TRBV11-2 and TRBJ2-1): EAGVAQSPRYKIIEKRQSVAFWCNPISGHATLYWYQQILGQGPKLLIQFQNNGVVDDSQLPKDRFSAERLKGVDSTLKIQPAKLEDSAVYLCASSLAHGGSNEQFFGPGTRLTVL.